This T cell receptor beta chain derives from a study of cytomegalovirus exposure and HLA in healthy donors. The study's findings and limits: A prior analysis recorded that most TCR beta V segments were productive about 87% or about 30% of the time. A later examination showed that TCR association rates differed by HLA locus, with DRB1 most and HLA-C fewest. There were 160 or so TCR beta chains listed as cytomegalovirus-associated.

Deletions cut 0 bases from V and 8 bases from J, with 11 bases between. CDR1 is MNHNS, CDR2 SASEGT, per germline. The CDR3 has 15 amino acids. Concerning this clone itself: Its antigen is not known.

It was with 60 Vbeta and 13 Jbeta primers that the PCR ran. Method: immunoSEQ multiplex PCR; TCRdb's copy keeps in-frame clones and lacks some. The sample holds about 110,000 clones, more than 65% seen once. The rearrangement uses TRBV6-1 and TRBJ1-6; D possibly corresponds to TRBD1 (5 bases). The clonotype comes from a young man in good health and CMV-seropositive. Sequencing was done on a sample of PBMCs. DNA for the CDR3: TGTGCCAGCAGTGAAGCCCCGGCGGGGGATTCACCCCTCCACTTT. As protein: CASSEAPAGDSPLHF.